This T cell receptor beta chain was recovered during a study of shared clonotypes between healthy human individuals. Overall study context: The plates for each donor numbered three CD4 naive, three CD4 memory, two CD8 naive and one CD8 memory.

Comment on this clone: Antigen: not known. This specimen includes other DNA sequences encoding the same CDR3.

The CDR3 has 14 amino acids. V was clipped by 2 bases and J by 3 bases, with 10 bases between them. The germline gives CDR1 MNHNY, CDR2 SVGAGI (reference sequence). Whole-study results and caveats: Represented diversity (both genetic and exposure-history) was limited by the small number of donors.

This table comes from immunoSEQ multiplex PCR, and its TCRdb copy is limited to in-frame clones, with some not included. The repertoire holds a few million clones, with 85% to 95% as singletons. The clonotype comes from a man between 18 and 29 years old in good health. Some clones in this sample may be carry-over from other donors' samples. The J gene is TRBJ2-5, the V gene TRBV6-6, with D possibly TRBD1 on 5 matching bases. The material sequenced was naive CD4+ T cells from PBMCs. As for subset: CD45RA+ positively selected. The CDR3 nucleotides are TGTGCCAGCAGTTACAGGGGAAGGGAAGAGACCCAGTACTTC. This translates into CASSYRGREETQYF.